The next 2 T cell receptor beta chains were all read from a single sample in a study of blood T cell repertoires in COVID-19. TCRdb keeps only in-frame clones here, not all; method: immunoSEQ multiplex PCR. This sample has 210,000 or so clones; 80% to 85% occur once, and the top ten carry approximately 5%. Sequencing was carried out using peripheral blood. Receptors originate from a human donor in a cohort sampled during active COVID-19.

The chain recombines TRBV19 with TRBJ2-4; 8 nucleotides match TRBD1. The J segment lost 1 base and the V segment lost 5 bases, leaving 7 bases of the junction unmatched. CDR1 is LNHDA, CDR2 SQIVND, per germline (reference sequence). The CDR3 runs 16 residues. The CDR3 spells CASSLHRGSAKNIQYF. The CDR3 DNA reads TGTGCCAGTAGTTTACACAGGGGGTCGGCCAAAAACATTCAGTACTTC.

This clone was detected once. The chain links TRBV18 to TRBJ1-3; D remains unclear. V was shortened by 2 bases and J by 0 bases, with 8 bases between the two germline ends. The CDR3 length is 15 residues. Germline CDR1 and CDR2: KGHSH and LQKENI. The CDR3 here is CASSPVILSGNTIYF. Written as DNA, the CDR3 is TGTGCCAGCTCACCAGTAATCCTCTCTGGAAACACCATATATTTT.